Below are 25 T cell receptor beta chains sequenced from a single sample in a study of shared clonotypes between healthy human individuals. TCRdb keeps only in-frame clones here, not all; method: immunoSEQ multiplex PCR. This table holds approximately 250,000 clones, over 60% found once. The sequenced sample was memory CD4+ T cells sorted from blood. Documented subset: CD45RA-negative fraction. Receptor source: a man younger than 40 in good health.

The chain is built from TRBV2 and TRBJ1-1; TRBD1 matches at 7 bases. Germline-derived CDR1 and CDR2 are SNHLY and FYNNEI. Trimming took 6 bases from V and 4 from J; bases not matched to a gene: 11. The CDR3 spans 15 residues. The CDR3 protein is CASSTSSGGGTEAFF. CDR3 DNA: TGTGCCAGCAGCACATCTTCAGGGGGAGGCACTGAAGCTTTCTTT.

Concerning this clone: This may stem from a read error, because a much larger clone lies one nucleotide away. The chain employs TRBV2 and TRBJ1-3; D gene ambiguous. CDR1 and CDR2 from the germline V gene are SNHLY and FYNNEI. Trimming pared 5 bases from V and 3 bases from J, leaving 2 bases between. The CDR3 extends over 11 amino acids. For the CDR3, the DNA is TGTGCCAGCAGTCTTGGAAACACCATATATTTT. Its protein is CASSLGNTIYF. Using reference TRBV2 and TRBJ1-3 for the parts outside the CDR3, the full variable domain is EPEVTQTPSHQVTQMGQEVILRCVPISNHLYFYWYRQILGQKVEFLVSFYNNEISEKSEIFDDQFSVERPDGSNFTLKIRSTKLEDSAMYFCASSLGNTIYFGEGSWLTVV.

The genes are TRBV18 and TRBJ1-2; 9 positions match TRBD1. Germline V gene lookup returns CDR1 KGHSH and CDR2 LQKENI. The V segment lost 0 bases and the J segment 3 bases; nucleotides outside the gene matches: 5. This CDR3 spans 16 amino acids. Here the CDR3 DNA reads TGTGCCAGCTCACCACCTTCCGGGACAGGGTACTATGGCTACACCTTC. Protein product: CASSPPSGTGYYGYTF.

This clone was seen a few times. J is TRBJ2-4 and V is TRBV7-2; D not certain. This CDR3 spans 12 amino acids. CDR1 is SGHTA, CDR2 FQGNSA, per germline. Trimming stripped 8 bases from V and 4 bases from J, with 9 bases between. CDR3 bases: TGTGCCAGCCCGGGCTATAAAAACATTCAGTACTTC. This translates into CASPGYKNIQYF.

Concerning this clone itself: The junction and the germline gene differ at one end; a read error may be behind it. This sequence joins TRBV6-1 and TRBJ1-3, with no clear D. CDR3 length: 13 amino acids. In germline, CDR1 is MNHNS, CDR2 SASEGT. The CDR3 DNA follows: TGTGCCAGCCGGACCGGGTTTGGAGACACCATATATTTT. Amino acid sequence: CASRTGFGDTIYF.

The chain couples TRBV5-1 to TRBJ2-1, with TRBD1 matching over 9 bases. The germline gives CDR1 SGHRS, CDR2 YFSETQ. The V segment lost 4 bases and the J segment 7 bases; nucleotides outside the gene matches: 6. The CDR3 runs 14 residues. This CDR3 reads CASSLPGQGNEQFF. CDR3 in DNA: TGCGCCAGCAGCCTACCGGGACAGGGAAATGAGCAGTTCTTC.

This chain uses TRBV5-4 with TRBJ2-4; the D gene is possibly TRBD2 (5 bases). Between the trimmed V and J ends, which lost 0 bases and 9 bases, there was a span of 13 bases. CDR3 length: 14 residues. Germline V lookup: CDR1 SGHNT, CDR2 YYREEE (reference sequence). The CDR3 DNA reads as TGTGCCAGCAGCTTGGCCGCGGGCCAAGGCATTCAGTACTTC. Residues: CASSLAAGQGIQYF.

This sequence joins TRBV29-1 and TRBJ1-1; 10 bases line up with TRBD1. In germline, CDR1 is SQVTM, CDR2 ANQGSEA. V shed 2 bases, J shed 4 bases, and the junction held 1 base outside the gene matches. The CDR3 extends over 13 amino acids. The DNA of the CDR3 is TGCAGCGTTGAAAGGGACAGGGGCACTGAAGCTTTCTTT. It yields the protein CSVERDRGTEAFF. Variable domain in full (rest from reference TRBV29-1 and TRBJ1-1): SAVISQKPSRDICQRGTSLTIQCQVDSQVTMMFWYRQQPGQSLTLIATANQGSEATYESGFVIDKFPISRPNLTFSTLTVSNMSPEDSSIYLCSVERDRGTEAFFGQGTRLTVV.

V usage is TRBV15 and J usage is TRBJ2-1, with 16 bases lining up with TRBD2. Germline V gene data show CDR1 as LNHNV and CDR2 as YYDKDF (reference sequence). The CDR3 sequence is 18 residues long. The J segment lost 9 bases and the V segment lost 3 bases, leaving 11 bases of the junction unmatched. DNA of the CDR3: TGTGCCACCAGCAGCCGACACGGGACTAGCGGGAGGGTGAGTGAGCAGTTCTTC. It encodes CATSSRHGTSGRVSEQFF.

The gene calls are TRBV19 and TRBJ1-2; 9 positions match TRBD1. The CDR3 runs 21 residues. Germline lookup yields CDR1 LNHDA and CDR2 SQIVND (reference sequence). Trimming took 5 bases from V and 3 from J; bases not matched to a gene: 25. CDR3 nucleotide sequence: TGTGCCAGTAGTGGTTCGGACAGGGGATCTTCTCCGACTATCGGCGACTATGGCTACACCTTC. This translates into CASSGSDRGSSPTIGDYGYTF.

CDR3 nucleotide sequence: TGCAGCGTTGAAGACCCCACACGCTTTACAGGCTACGAGCAGTACTTC. It is translated as CSVEDPTRFTGYEQYF. The chain is built from TRBV29-1 and TRBJ2-7, with D possibly being TRBD1 (5 bases). CDR1 is SQVTM and CDR2 is ANQGSEA in the germline V gene. The CDR3 has 16 amino acids. The V and J ends lost 0 bases and 3 bases respectively, with 18 bases between them.

This clone came up a few times. The CDR3 protein is CASSTGTEGEKLFF. The CDR3 DNA reads TGTGCCAGCAGTACCGGGACCGAGGGTGAAAAACTGTTTTTT. The chain is built from TRBV2 and TRBJ1-4, with D possibly TRBD1 on 5 matching bases. Germline-derived CDR1 and CDR2 are SNHLY and FYNNEI. CDR3 length: 14 residues. V was trimmed by 5 bases and J by 7 bases, leaving 14 bases between them.

Of note for this clone: A far larger clone lies a single base away; this is likely a read error. The sample carries other DNA sequences with the same CDR3. V and J are TRBV7-2 and TRBJ2-5; 7 nucleotides line up with TRBD1. Trimming at V came to 5 bases and at J to 5 bases, leaving 2 bases not matched to a gene. This CDR3 contains 12 residues. CDR1 is SGHTA and CDR2 is FQGNSA in the germline V gene. The DNA of the CDR3 is TGTGCCAGCAGCCCACAGGGGGAGACCCAGTACTTC. This gives the protein CASSPQGETQYF.

This clone has only one observation. This sequence joins TRBV9 and TRBJ1-3, with D perhaps TRBD1 (5 bases). This CDR3 comprises 15 residues. Trimming left V 3 bases short and J 7 bases short, with 17 bases between. Germline CDR1 SGDLS, CDR2 YYNGEE. The CDR3 loop is CASSAIRGSENTIYF. The CDR3 DNA follows: TGTGCCAGCAGCGCGATTAGGGGCAGCGAGAACACCATATATTTT. Variable domain in full (rest from reference TRBV9 and TRBJ1-3): DSGVTQTPKHLITATGQRVTLRCSPRSGDLSVYWYQQSLDQGLQFLIQYYNGEERAKGNILERFSAQQFPDLHSELNLSSLELGDSALYFCASSAIRGSENTIYFGEGSWLTVV.

The CDR3 loop reads CASREAGGTYNEQFF. CDR3 sequence (DNA): TGTGCCAGCAGGGAAGCAGGGGGCACCTACAATGAGCAGTTCTTC. This sequence joins TRBV7-3 and TRBJ2-1, with 8 bases that match TRBD1. Germline-derived CDR1 and CDR2 are SGHTA and FQGTGA. This CDR3 is built from 15 residues. The V gene end was trimmed by 6 bases and the J gene end by 2 bases; junction bases not matched to a gene: 6.

The rearrangement joins TRBV18 to TRBJ2-1; 12 nucleotides line up with TRBD2. CDR3 size: 16 residues. Germline-derived CDR1 and CDR2 are KGHSH and LQKENI. The V and J ends lost 4 bases and 9 bases, in that order; junction bases with no gene match: 10. This chain's CDR3 is CASSQTSGSRRSEQFF. In nucleotides, the CDR3 is TGTGCCAGCTCACAGACTAGCGGGAGTAGAAGGAGTGAGCAGTTCTTC.

V is TRBV6-5 and J is TRBJ1-1; 8 bases fit TRBD1. The germline CDR1 and CDR2 sequences are MNHEY and SVGAGI. The length of the CDR3 is 15 residues. V shed 5 bases, J shed 7 bases, and the junction held 12 bases outside the gene matches. CDR3 sequence: CASSPGPGGKGEAFF. DNA for the CDR3: TGTGCCAGCAGTCCTGGTCCAGGGGGCAAGGGTGAAGCTTTCTTT.

This clone was seen more than once but under ten times. This chain links TRBV4-1 with TRBJ2-7; weak D call: TRBD1 (5 bases). Deletions cut 4 bases from V and 2 bases from J, with 12 bases between. Germline CDR1 MGHRA, CDR2 YSYEKL. This CDR3 region has 14 residues. The CDR3 reads CASSPIPTAYEQYF. The CDR3 DNA reads TGCGCCAGCAGCCCGATACCGACAGCCTACGAGCAGTACTTC.

The count of this clone is one. This rearrangement joins TRBV29-1 to TRBJ2-7, with TRBD2 matching 14 bases. This CDR3 has 15 amino acids. Germline trimming cut 6 bases from V and 4 bases from J; bases unmatched to any gene: 8. Germline V gene lookup returns CDR1 SQVTM and CDR2 ANQGSEA. CDR3 region: CSVAGTSGSGYEQYF. CDR3 nucleotides: TGCAGCGTAGCGGGGACTAGCGGGAGTGGGTACGAGCAGTACTTC.

V and J are TRBV7-9 and TRBJ2-1, with a weak D call TRBD1 (6 bases). The V gene lost 6 bases and the J gene lost 7 bases, with 13 bases spanning the gap. The CDR3 has 13 residues. Germline assignment: CDR1 SEHNR and CDR2 FQNEAQ (reference sequence). The CDR3 loop is CASRLTTGNEQFF. CDR3 nucleotide sequence: TGTGCCAGCAGGTTAACGACAGGTAATGAGCAGTTCTTC.

Remarks on this clone: Other DNA sequences of this sample code for an identical CDR3. V and J are TRBV7-2 and TRBJ2-2; 9 bases align to TRBD1. Germline-derived CDR1 and CDR2 are SGHTA and FQGNSA. V gave up 1 base and J gave up 1 base; unmatched junction bases: 1. The CDR3 length is 16 residues. CDR3 sequence (DNA): TGTGCCAGCAGCTTAGGGACAGGGGTGAACACCGGGGAGCTGTTTTTT. Translation: CASSLGTGVNTGELFF.

The V gene is TRBV18, the J gene TRBJ2-5; no clear D. This CDR3 contains 12 residues. V shed 0 bases and J shed 5 bases, with 4 bases lying between them. From germline, CDR1 is KGHSH and CDR2 LQKENI. The CDR3 spells CASSPPLETQYF. The CDR3 DNA follows: TGTGCCAGCTCACCACCATTGGAGACCCAGTACTTC. The variable domain in full, with the rest retrieved from reference TRBV18 and TRBJ2-5, is NAGVMQNPRHLVRRRGQEARLRCSPMKGHSHVYWYRQLPEEGLKFMVYLQKENIIDESGMPKERFSAEFPKEGPSILRIQQVVRGDSAAYFCASSPPLETQYFGPGTRLLVL.

The chain combines TRBV7-2 with TRBJ2-2; 7 bases map to TRBD2. This CDR3 has 15 amino acids. V lost 0 bases and J lost 6; bases outside the gene matches: 4. Germline loops: CDR1 SGHTA, CDR2 FQGNSA. The CDR3 nucleotides read TGTGCCAGCAGCTTAGCCCTAGGACTAGCCGGGGAGCTGTTTTTT. Translated, it gives CASSLALGLAGELFF.

The V gene is TRBV9, the J gene TRBJ1-5; TRBD1 might be the D (6 bases). This CDR3 has 15 amino acids. Trimming shortened V by 0 bases and J by 5 bases, and 12 bases separated the two germline ends. Looked up from germline, CDR1 is SGDLS and CDR2 is YYNGEE. The CDR3 coding sequence is TGTGCCAGCAGCGTAGACGGGGGCTCGGATCAGCCCCAGCATTTT. The encoded protein is CASSVDGGSDQPQHF.

The rearrangement uses TRBV15 and TRBJ1-2; the D gene is possibly TRBD1 (5 bases). With 1 base removed from V and 3 bases from J, the gap between germline ends came to 9 bases. The germline gives CDR1 LNHNV, CDR2 YYDKDF (reference sequence). CDR3 length: 14 residues. The CDR3 DNA is TGTGCCACCAGCAGAGGAGGGGTCGACTATGGCTACACCTTC. This sequence encodes CATSRGGVDYGYTF. The full variable domain, completed using reference TRBV15 and TRBJ1-2, is DAMVIQNPRYQVTQFGKPVTLSCSQTLNHNVMYWYQQKSSQAPKLLFHYYDKDFNNEADTPDNFQSRRPNTSFCFLDIRSPGLGDTAMYLCATSRGGVDYGYTFGSGTRLTVV.